This T cell receptor beta chain was retrieved from a study of shared clonotypes between healthy human individuals. Germline CDR1 is MDHEN and CDR2 is SYDVKM. CDR3 length equals 14 residues. The ends lost 6 bases at V and 5 bases at J; junction bases unmatched: 5. Assay used: immunoSEQ multiplex PCR; TCRdb lists only in-frame clones, some missing. The sample has some 1.5 million clones, approximately 98% seen once; the top ten hold approximately 0.44%. The sequenced sample was naive CD4+ T cells sorted from blood. This sample's subset: CD45RA+ positively selected. This clonotype was sampled from a man aged 25-45 years in good health. The chain has TRBV28 and TRBJ2-5; 11 bases are a match to TRBD2. The CDR3 loop reads CASRASGGWETQYF. CDR3 nucleotide sequence: TGTGCCAGCAGGGCTAGCGGGGGGTGGGAGACCCAGTACTTC.